This T cell receptor (beta chain) stems from a study of persistence of HIV-infected CD4 T cells. Overall study: Donors were ART-treated; their CMV- and Gag-responding CD4+ T cells were isolated. Donors had been on suppressive ART for a median of 8 years. Study-level results: CMV- and Gag-responding cells had lower TCRbeta richness than CD3/CD28-responding cells.

The ends lost 2 bases at V and 0 bases at J; junction bases unmatched: 5. CDR3 length: 16 amino acids. Germline assignment: CDR1 GTSNPN and CDR2 SVGIG (reference sequence). Lysates of CMV-infected fibroblasts at around 9.1 ug/mL stimulated these cells. Sorted nonresponding memory CD4+ T cells were CD40L-negative, CD69-negative, CD45RO-high. Plasma HIV-1 RNA stayed below 50 copies/mL for at least 4 years. This was the immunoSEQ version 4 assay in survey mode. Repertoires were generated with immunoSEQ multiplex PCR, while TCRdb's copy carries only in-frame clones and drops some. This sample has 35,000 to 40,000 clones; approximately 80% occur once, and the top ten carry roughly 1.7%. With respect to this clone: What it binds is not known.

The specimen comprised CD4+ T cells sorted from PBMCs after roughly 18-hour stimulation, sampled from a patient who received antiretroviral therapy. The chain is built from TRBV30 and TRBJ2-3; 10 bases are shared with TRBD2. The TCR sequence derives from an adult man with HIV who was CMV-seropositive. The DNA of the CDR3 is TGTGCCTGGAGTCGCCAACTAGCGGGAAGCACAGATACGCAGTATTTT. This codes for CAWSRQLAGSTDTQYF.